A selection of T cell receptor beta chains follows, all from one sample in a study of blood T cell repertoires in COVID-19. TCRdb's copy holds only in-frame clones and misses some; the assay was immunoSEQ multiplex PCR. This table holds around 620,000 clones, 85% to 90% found once. Sequenced: peripheral blood. The receptors originated from a woman aged 18-29 years with acute or convalescent COVID-19. The CDR3 runs from the conserved cysteine through the conserved F or W. Fields, in order: D gene, J gene, V gene, clone size, CDR3 DNA, CDR3 protein. A D gene is named only where the DNA matches it firmly. Rows give clone size only sometimes, using once, few, many, or a class for an expanded clone.

D gene: -; J gene: TRBJ2-7; V gene: TRBV5-1; clone size: -; CDR3 DNA: TGCGCCAGCAGCTTGGGACAGACCTTCGCCGAGCAGTACTTC; CDR3 protein: CASSLGQTFAEQYF
D gene: -; J gene: TRBJ2-1; V gene: TRBV9; clone size: -; CDR3 DNA: TGTGCCAGCAGCGATTCAGCAGGGGTCTCTCCGTACAATGAGCAGTTCTTC; CDR3 protein: CASSDSAGVSPYNEQFF
D gene: TRBD1; J gene: TRBJ2-7; V gene: TRBV19; clone size: -; CDR3 DNA: TGTGCCAGTAGTATTGGGACAGGGTCCTACGAGCAGTACTTC; CDR3 protein: CASSIGTGSYEQYF
D gene: TRBD2; J gene: TRBJ2-3; V gene: TRBV19; clone size: -; CDR3 DNA: TGTGCCAGTAGTTCGAGCGGGGTGTACACAGATACGCAGTATTTT; CDR3 protein: CASSSSGVYTDTQYF
D gene: -; J gene: TRBJ1-1; V gene: TRBV5-1; clone size: -; CDR3 DNA: TGCGCCAGCAGCTTGAAGGACTCGGGCACTGAAGCTTTCTTT; CDR3 protein: CASSLKDSGTEAFF
D gene: -; J gene: TRBJ2-7; V gene: TRBV9; clone size: -; CDR3 DNA: TGTGCCAGCAGCGTAGCCCAGAGCGCCTACGAGCAGTACTTC; CDR3 protein: CASSVAQSAYEQYF
D gene: TRBD1; J gene: TRBJ1-5; V gene: TRBV28; clone size: once; CDR3 DNA: TGTGCCAGCAGTCCCTGGACAGGGGGCGGCAATCAGCCCCAGCATTTT; CDR3 protein: CASSPWTGGGNQPQHF
D gene: -; J gene: TRBJ2-7; V gene: TRBV20-1; clone size: -; CDR3 DNA: TGCAGTGCTAGTGATCAAGCCCACAGCTCCTACGAGCAGTACTTC; CDR3 protein: CSASDQAHSSYEQYF
D gene: -; J gene: TRBJ1-1; V gene: TRBV27; clone size: once; CDR3 DNA: TGTGCCAGCAAACATCCTACAGGGCGGACTGAAGCTTTCTTT; CDR3 protein: CASKHPTGRTEAFF
D gene: TRBD1; J gene: TRBJ1-2; V gene: TRBV19; clone size: -; CDR3 DNA: TGTGCCAGTAGGAACGACAGGGTTCGGTATGGCTACACCTTC; CDR3 protein: CASRNDRVRYGYTF
D gene: -; J gene: TRBJ1-1; V gene: TRBV5-6; clone size: -; CDR3 DNA: TGTGCCAGCACCGGGGGGACTTTCCTGAACACTGAAGCTTTCTTT; CDR3 protein: CASTGGTFLNTEAFF
D gene: TRBD2; J gene: TRBJ2-1; V gene: TRBV11-3; clone size: -; CDR3 DNA: TGTGCCAGCAGCTTAAACAGCGGGGGGGCTCGGAATGAGCAGTTCTTC; CDR3 protein: CASSLNSGGARNEQFF
D gene: -; J gene: TRBJ1-4; V gene: TRBV6-6; clone size: -; CDR3 DNA: TGTGCCAGCAGTTACGATGGGGCCCATAATGAAAAACTGTTTTTT; CDR3 protein: CASSYDGAHNEKLFF
D gene: -; J gene: TRBJ1-4; V gene: TRBV5-4; clone size: -; CDR3 DNA: TGTGCCAGCAGCTCTACAGGGACTAATGAAAAACTGTTTTTT; CDR3 protein: CASSSTGTNEKLFF
D gene: -; J gene: TRBJ1-5; V gene: TRBV7-9; clone size: -; CDR3 DNA: TGTGCCAGCAGCTTAGCAACAGGGATGGAACAGCCCCAGCATTTT; CDR3 protein: CASSLATGMEQPQHF
D gene: -; J gene: TRBJ2-1; V gene: TRBV3-1/TRBV3-2; clone size: -; CDR3 DNA: TGTGCCAGCAGCCAAGGAACATCTCTCAGGGAGCAGTTCTTC; CDR3 protein: CASSQGTSLREQFF
D gene: -; J gene: TRBJ2-2; V gene: TRBV12-3/TRBV12-4; clone size: -; CDR3 DNA: TGTGCCAGCCGATGGACTGTCGGGGAGCTGTTTTTT; CDR3 protein: CASRWTVGELFF
D gene: -; J gene: TRBJ1-1; V gene: TRBV5-6; clone size: -; CDR3 DNA: TGTGCCAGCAGCTTGGATGTGGTGGCTAACACTGAAGCTTTCTTT; CDR3 protein: CASSLDVVANTEAFF
D gene: -; J gene: TRBJ1-1; V gene: TRBV4-3; clone size: few; CDR3 DNA: TGCGCCAGCAGCCGTGGGCCCTTGGCTGAAGCTTTCTTT; CDR3 protein: CASSRGPLAEAFF
D gene: -; J gene: TRBJ1-1; V gene: TRBV11-2; clone size: once; CDR3 DNA: TGTGCCAGCAGCCCATCTCAGGTCCTGAACACTGAAGCTTTCTTT; CDR3 protein: CASSPSQVLNTEAFF
D gene: -; J gene: TRBJ1-5; V gene: TRBV18; clone size: -; CDR3 DNA: TGTGCCAGCTCACGTCCGGAAGGCGGACAGCCCCAGCATTTT; CDR3 protein: CASSRPEGGQPQHF
D gene: -; J gene: TRBJ1-2; V gene: TRBV6-5; clone size: few; CDR3 DNA: TGTGCCAGCAGTTACTTCCCAGGAAATTATGGCTACACCTTC; CDR3 protein: CASSYFPGNYGYTF
D gene: TRBD1; J gene: TRBJ2-2; V gene: TRBV10-3; clone size: -; CDR3 DNA: TGTGCCATCAGGACAGGGGGCGACACCGGGGAGCTGTTTTTT; CDR3 protein: CAIRTGGDTGELFF
D gene: -; J gene: TRBJ1-1; V gene: TRBV30; clone size: few; CDR3 DNA: TGTGCCTGGACCCCGGGGGGAAAGGGGGCTTTCTTT; CDR3 protein: CAWTPGGKGAFF